Listed here is a single T cell receptor beta chain. Its antigen is undetermined. This CDR3 spans 17 amino acids. With V trimmed by 0 bases and J by 1 base, 5 bases remained unmatched. Germline loops: CDR1 SGDLS, CDR2 YYNGEE. PCR used 60 Vbeta primers and 13 Jbeta primers. The repertoire was sequenced with immunoSEQ multiplex PCR; TCRdb's copy has only in-frame clones and lacks some. The sample has approximately 150,000 clones; about 77% are singletons. The data stem from a study of cytomegalovirus exposure and HLA in healthy donors. Study-wide findings and caveats: Sequencing depth across donors, presence/absence analyses assumed, was roughly uniform.

Material for sequencing was PBMCs. The TCR sequence derives from a young man in good health and CMV-seropositive. The chain couples TRBV9 to TRBJ1-1; 11 nucleotides agree with TRBD1. CDR3 in amino acids: CASSVGDRGASNTEAFF. DNA of the CDR3: TGTGCCAGCAGCGTAGGGGACAGGGGGGCTTCGAACACTGAAGCTTTCTTT.